One sample yielded the 26 T cell receptor beta chains listed below, sequenced in a study of CD8 T cells in cerebrospinal fluid in Alzheimer's disease. TCRdb processed the 10x single-cell sequencing reads again and assigns one entry to each CDR3 protein, with no DNA. This table holds hundreds of distinct CDR3 sequences. The specimen was cerebrospinal fluid. The receptors come from a human donor with Parkinson's disease.

In terms of frequency, this clonotype is large. The chain is built from TRBV11-2 and TRBJ1-3. CDR3 size: 17 residues. The germline gives CDR1 SGHAT, CDR2 FQNNGV. The CDR3 region is CASSLDPYSYSGNTIYF.

This chain links TRBV30 with TRBJ2-7. CDR3 length: 13 residues. Germline CDR1 is GTSNPN and CDR2 is SVGIG (reference sequence). CDR3 loop: CAWGRGLAYEQYF.

This clonotype is classed as medium-sized by frequency. The rearrangement links TRBV19 to TRBJ2-7; the TRBD1 assignment by TCRdb is unverifiable without DNA. CDR1 LNHDA and CDR2 SQIVND come from the germline V gene (reference sequence). CDR3 length: 14 residues. Here the CDR3 reads CASRQDRGHNEQYF.

This clonotype counts as medium-sized by frequency. V usage is TRBV2 and J usage is TRBJ1-1; the D call from TCRdb, TRBD1, cannot be confirmed without DNA. The CDR3 length is 15 residues. Germline assignment: CDR1 SNHLY and CDR2 FYNNEI. The CDR3 loop reads CASSSHQGVNTEAFF.

Its frequency marks this clonotype as large. The CDR3 is CASTGQGSTGELFF. The genes are TRBV5-1 and TRBJ2-2; no DNA is available, so the TRBD1 call from TCRdb remains unchecked. Germline CDR1 reads SGHRS; CDR2 reads YFSETQ. The CDR3 is 14 residues long.

This clonotype registers large (0.1 to 1%) by frequency. The V gene is TRBV6-1, the J gene TRBJ2-2; no DNA is available, so the TRBD2 call from TCRdb remains unchecked. There are 14 residues in the CDR3. The germline CDR1 and CDR2 sequences are MNHNS and SASEGT. This CDR3 is CASSPLWGAGELFF.

This chain uses TRBV9 with TRBJ2-3; the TRBD1 assignment by TCRdb is unverifiable without DNA. There are 16 residues in the CDR3. CDR1 and CDR2 from the germline V gene are SGDLS and YYNGEE. CDR3 sequence: CASSVVLRGAIDTQYF.

Measured by frequency, this clonotype is medium-sized. The chain carries TRBV10-3 and TRBJ2-7; the TRBD1 assignment by TCRdb is unverifiable without DNA. There are 14 residues in the CDR3. Germline CDR1 is ENHRY and CDR2 is SYGVKD. The CDR3 loop reads CAIRGGTLVYEQYF.

This clonotype shows up as large by frequency. This chain connects TRBV7-6 to TRBJ2-2; TCRdb's D call, TRBD1, is unchecked because there is no DNA. CDR1 is SGHVS, CDR2 FNYEAQ, per germline. This CDR3 is built from 14 residues. This CDR3 reads CASSAPFSTGELFF. The full variable domain, rest sourced from reference TRBV7-6 and TRBJ2-2, is GAGVSQSPRYKVTKRGQDVALRCDPISGHVSLYWYRQALGQGPEFLTYFNYEAQQDKSGLPNDRFSAERPEGSISTLTIQRTEQRDSAMYRCASSAPFSTGELFFGEGSRLTVL.

The chain combines TRBV5-1 with TRBJ2-5; TCRdb reports TRBD1, a call that lacks DNA to check it against. The length of the CDR3 is 13 residues. CDR1 is SGHRS, CDR2 YFSETQ, per germline. The CDR3 loop is CASSPGHVETQYF.

Frequency places this clonotype as large. The chain combines TRBV7-8 with TRBJ1-5. CDR3 length: 14 residues. Looked up from germline, CDR1 is SGHVS and CDR2 is FQNEAQ. CDR3 residues: CASSPEGGFQPQHF.

This clonotype shows up as large by frequency. V gene TRBV7-3 combines with J gene TRBJ1-1; TCRdb's D call of TRBD1 is untestable without DNA. Germline assignment: CDR1 SGHTA and CDR2 FQGTGA. This CDR3 has 14 residues. CDR3 sequence: CASSPDRGNTEAFF.

Judged by frequency, this clonotype is large. This chain links TRBV20-1 with TRBJ2-5; TCRdb gives TRBD1 as the D gene, but with no DNA this cannot be confirmed. This CDR3 region has 15 residues. The germline CDR1 and CDR2 sequences are DFQATT and SNEGSKA (reference sequence). CDR3 loop: CSAESGLSAQETQYF.

The V and J genes are TRBV6-1 and TRBJ1-1. The CDR3 contains 12 residues. Germline V gives CDR1 MNHNS, CDR2 SASEGT. The chain's CDR3 is CASSQDEDGAFF.

By frequency, this clonotype registers medium-sized. The J gene is TRBJ2-5, the V gene TRBV6-5; TCRdb outputs TRBD1, but without DNA this stays unchecked. The CDR3 is 16 amino acids. The germline CDR1 and CDR2 sequences are MNHEY and SVGAGI. The CDR3 loop reads CASSWGVGGAQETQYF.

The chain joins TRBV29-1 to TRBJ2-3; TCRdb's D call of TRBD1 is untestable without DNA. Germline loops: CDR1 SQVTM, CDR2 ANQGSEA. This CDR3 is 13 amino acids long. The CDR3 protein is CSVDQGGTDTQYF.

By frequency, this clonotype is large (0.1 to 1%). The chain uses TRBV11-2 and TRBJ1-1. The CDR3 covers 13 residues. The germline gives CDR1 SGHAT, CDR2 FQNNGV. CDR3: CASSLAYLNEAFF.

Frequency places this clonotype as medium-sized. J is TRBJ2-7 and V is TRBV20-1; the TRBD2 assignment by TCRdb is unverifiable without DNA. CDR3 length: 14 residues. CDR1 is DFQATT, CDR2 SNEGSKA, per germline (reference sequence). The CDR3 spells CSARDLAGGPEQYF.

According to its frequency, this clonotype is large. V usage is TRBV6-5 and J usage is TRBJ2-5; TCRdb returns TRBD2, unconfirmable since there is no DNA. This CDR3 spans 17 amino acids. The germline gives CDR1 MNHEY, CDR2 SVGAGI. The CDR3 reads CASSRLAGGISGETQYF.

This clonotype is identified as medium-sized (0.01 to 0.1%) from frequency. The rearrangement links TRBV6-1 to TRBJ2-7; TCRdb's assignment of TRBD2 cannot be checked, as there is no DNA. The CDR3 consists of 15 residues. CDR1 is MNHNS, CDR2 SASEGT, per germline. CDR3 region: CASSEEASASYEQYF.

The chain links TRBV21-1 to TRBJ2-3; the D call of TRBD2 rests on TCRdb alone, since no DNA is present to check it. TRBV21-1 is labeled a pseudogene. This CDR3 comprises 14 residues. CDR3 residues: CASSAAGARDTQYF.

Frequency places this clonotype as medium-sized. The rearrangement links TRBV7-8 to TRBJ2-1. The CDR3 is 14 amino acids. The germline V gene has CDR1 SGHVS and CDR2 FQNEAQ. The CDR3 sequence: CASSLTGNNNEQFF.

This clonotype is labeled large based on frequency. The chain has TRBV16 and TRBJ2-7; the D call from TCRdb, TRBD1, cannot be confirmed without DNA. Germline CDR1 is KGHSY and CDR2 is FQNENV. The CDR3 has 15 residues. The CDR3 protein is CASSQRGRVRGEQYF.

The CDR3 reads CASSSTGTGELFF. This sequence joins TRBV6-4 and TRBJ2-2; no DNA is available, so the TRBD1 call from TCRdb remains unchecked. Per the germline V gene, CDR1 is MRHNA and CDR2 is SNTAGT. The CDR3 covers 13 residues.

In terms of frequency, this clonotype is medium-sized. The chain has TRBV24-1 and TRBJ2-5. The CDR3 totals 14 residues. Per the germline V gene, CDR1 is KGHDR and CDR2 is SFDVKD. The CDR3 region is CATSDTVEWETQYF.

The rearrangement uses TRBV5-5 and TRBJ1-5; lacking DNA, the TRBD1 call made by TCRdb goes unchecked. The CDR3 is 16 amino acids. Per germline, CDR1 SGHKS and CDR2 YYEKEE (reference sequence). This chain's CDR3 is CASSLAATRADQPQHF.